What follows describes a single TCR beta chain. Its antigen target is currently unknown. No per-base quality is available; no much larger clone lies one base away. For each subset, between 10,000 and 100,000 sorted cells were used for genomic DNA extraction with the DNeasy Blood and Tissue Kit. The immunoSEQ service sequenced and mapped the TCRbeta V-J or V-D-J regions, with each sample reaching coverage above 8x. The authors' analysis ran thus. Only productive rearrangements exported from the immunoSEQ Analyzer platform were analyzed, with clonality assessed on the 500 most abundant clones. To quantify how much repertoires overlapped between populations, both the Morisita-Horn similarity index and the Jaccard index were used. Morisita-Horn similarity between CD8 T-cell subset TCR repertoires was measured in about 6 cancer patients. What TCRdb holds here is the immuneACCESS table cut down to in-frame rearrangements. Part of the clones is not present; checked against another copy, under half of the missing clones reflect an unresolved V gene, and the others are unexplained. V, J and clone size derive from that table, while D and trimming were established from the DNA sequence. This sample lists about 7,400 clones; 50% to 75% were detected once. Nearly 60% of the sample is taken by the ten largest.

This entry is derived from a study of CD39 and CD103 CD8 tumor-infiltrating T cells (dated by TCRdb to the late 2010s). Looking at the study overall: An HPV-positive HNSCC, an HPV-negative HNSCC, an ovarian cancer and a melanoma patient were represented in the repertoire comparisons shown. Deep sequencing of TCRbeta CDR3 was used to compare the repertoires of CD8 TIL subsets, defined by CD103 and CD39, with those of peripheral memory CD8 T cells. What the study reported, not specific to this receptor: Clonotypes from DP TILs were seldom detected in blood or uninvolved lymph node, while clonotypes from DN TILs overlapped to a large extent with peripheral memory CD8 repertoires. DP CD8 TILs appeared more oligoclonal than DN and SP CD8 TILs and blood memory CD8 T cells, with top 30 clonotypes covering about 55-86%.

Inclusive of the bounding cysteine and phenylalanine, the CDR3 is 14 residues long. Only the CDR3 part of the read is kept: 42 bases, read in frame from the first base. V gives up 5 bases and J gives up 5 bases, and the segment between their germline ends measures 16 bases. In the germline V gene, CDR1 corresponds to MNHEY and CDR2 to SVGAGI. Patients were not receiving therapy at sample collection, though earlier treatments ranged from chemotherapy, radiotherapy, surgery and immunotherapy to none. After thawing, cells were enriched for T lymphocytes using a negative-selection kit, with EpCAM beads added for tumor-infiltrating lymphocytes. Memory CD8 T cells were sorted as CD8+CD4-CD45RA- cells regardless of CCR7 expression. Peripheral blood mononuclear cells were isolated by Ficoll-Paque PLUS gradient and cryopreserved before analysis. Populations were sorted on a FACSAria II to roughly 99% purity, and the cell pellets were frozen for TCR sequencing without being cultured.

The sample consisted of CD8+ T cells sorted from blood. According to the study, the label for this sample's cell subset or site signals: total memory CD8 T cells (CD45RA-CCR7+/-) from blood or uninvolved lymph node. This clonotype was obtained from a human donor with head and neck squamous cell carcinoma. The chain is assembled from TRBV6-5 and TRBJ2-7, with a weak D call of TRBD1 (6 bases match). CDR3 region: CASSQQGYSNEQYF. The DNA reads TGTGCCAGCAGTCAACAGGGTTATTCCAACGAGCAGTACTTC.